Each of the 26 T cell receptor beta chains below was sequenced from the same sample in a study of blood T cells in healthy people across ages. Then a second PCR, running about 6 to 12 cycles, was carried out with a sample-barcoded 5' primer and a J-beta primer mix. TCRdb processed the 5' RACE reads anew with MiXCR; each CDR3 protein has one entry. Among 600,000 to 850,000 distinct CDR3 sequences listed, roughly 41% were seen once. The sample consisted of blood. All receptors derive from a woman aged 55-70 years in good health.

This clonotype appeared a few times. CDR3: CASRLGTSRYNEQFF. The CDR3 DNA sequence: TGTGCCAGCAGGCTCGGGACTAGCCGTTACAATGAGCAGTTCTTC. The genes are TRBV2 and TRBJ2-1; the match to TRBD2 covers 9 bases. The V segment lost 6 bases and the J segment 4 bases; nucleotides outside the gene matches: 7. This CDR3 is 15 amino acids long. CDR1 is SNHLY and CDR2 is FYNNEI in the germline V gene.

The chain recombines TRBV9 with TRBJ2-6; 12 bases are a match to TRBD2. The CDR3 contains 22 residues. Trimming removed 4 bases from V and 2 bases from J; junction bases left unmatched: 19. The germline gives CDR1 SGDLS, CDR2 YYNGEE. In nucleotides, the CDR3 is TGTGCCAGCAGCAGACCAGGACAGAGTCTAGCGGGAGGGGGCCCTGGGGCCAACGTCCTGACTTTC. The encoded protein is CASSRPGQSLAGGGPGANVLTF.

This clonotype was seen a single time. The chain is built from TRBV12-3 or TRBV12-4 and TRBJ2-4; TRBD2 agrees at 8 bases. J was trimmed by 13 bases and V by 6 bases; bases with no gene match: 17. The CDR3 is made up of 15 amino acids. The CDR3 loop is CASSWAGGNYNEQYF. CDR3 coding DNA: TGTGCCAGCAGCTGGGCGGGAGGCAACTACAATGAGCAGTACTTC.

This clonotype was counted between two and nine times. The junction departs from germline at one end; a sequencing error may be responsible. This sequence joins TRBV12-3 or TRBV12-4 and TRBJ1-5; D is unclear. There are 15 residues in the CDR3. The CDR3 DNA reads as TGTGCCAGCAGCCCCGAGGGATATAGCAACCAGCCCCAGCATTTT. It encodes CASSPEGYSNQPQHF.

The rearrangement links TRBV30 to TRBJ2-2; 7 bases fit TRBD1. Germline CDR1 GTSNPN, CDR2 SVGIG (reference sequence). J was trimmed by 5 bases and V by 4 bases; bases with no gene match: 7. The CDR3 sequence is 14 residues long. The CDR3 DNA is TGTGCCTGGAATGGACAGGTCGAGACCGGGGAGCTGTTTTTT. It is translated as CAWNGQVETGELFF.

Only a few counts were recorded for this clonotype. The chain links TRBV9 to TRBJ2-3, with 8 bases lining up with TRBD2. The CDR3 totals 16 residues. Germline CDR1 is SGDLS and CDR2 is YYNGEE. Trimming at V came to 0 bases and at J to 2 bases, leaving 5 bases not matched to a gene. In DNA form, the CDR3 reads TGTGCCAGCAGCGTAGGGGGCGGGAGGTTCACAGATACGCAGTATTTT. Protein sequence: CASSVGGGRFTDTQYF.

This clonotype was counted a single time. J is TRBJ2-7 and V is TRBV29-1; perhaps TRBD1 as D (5 bases). Germline assignment: CDR1 SQVTM and CDR2 ANQGSEA. The CDR3 length is 14 residues. V lost 3 bases and J lost 0, with 12 bases in between. CDR3 in DNA: TGCAGCGTTGAGGAAGGGGCGAGCTCCTACGAGCAGTACTTC. It translates to CSVEEGASSYEQYF.

V gene TRBV7-3 combines with J gene TRBJ2-5, with 7 bases aligning to TRBD2. The DNA end is more similar to TRBJ2-7, so the J call may be wrong. Germline V gene sequence: CDR1 SGHTA, CDR2 FQGTGA. The CDR3 totals 15 residues. CDR3 coding DNA: TGTGCCAGCAGCTTAGGGCGGCAGGGAGGGGACGAGCAGTACTTC. Protein: CASSLGRQGGDEQYF.

V usage is TRBV5-1 and J usage is TRBJ1-3; no firm D call. V was pared by 0 bases and J by 4 bases, with 5 bases between. The germline V gene encodes CDR1 SGHRS and CDR2 YFSETQ. The CDR3 contains 13 residues. The CDR3 DNA is TGCGCCAGCAGCTTGGAATGGGGAAACACCATATATTTT. The encoded protein is CASSLEWGNTIYF.

V is TRBV7-2 and J is TRBJ1-2; no definite D call. In germline, CDR1 is SGHTA, CDR2 FQGNSA. This CDR3 is 16 amino acids long. V gave up 1 base and J gave up 3 bases, with 15 bases separating them. This CDR3 is CASSLGPGNGDYGYTF. The CDR3 coding sequence is TGTGCCAGCAGCTTAGGACCAGGAAACGGGGACTATGGCTACACCTTC. The full variable domain, rest sourced from reference TRBV7-2 and TRBJ1-2, is GAGVSQSPSNKVTEKGKDVELRCDPISGHTALYWYRQSLGQGLEFLIYFQGNSAPDKSGLPSDRFSAERTGGSVSTLTIQRTQQEDSAVYLCASSLGPGNGDYGYTFGSGTRLTVV.

This clonotype was counted a few times. This rearrangement joins TRBV29-1 to TRBJ2-2, with unresolved D. The CDR3 covers 12 residues. The germline V gene has CDR1 SQVTM and CDR2 ANQGSEA. The V and J ends lost 4 bases and 5 bases respectively, with 8 bases between them. The CDR3 reads CSVGHQTGELFF. CDR3 DNA: TGCAGCGTTGGCCACCAGACCGGGGAGCTGTTTTTT.

This chain connects TRBV20-1 to TRBJ2-7; 8 nucleotides agree with TRBD2. The CDR3 spans 13 residues. J gave up 3 bases and V 6 bases, and 7 bases lay outside the gene matches. Germline V gene sequence: CDR1 DFQATT, CDR2 SNEGSKA (reference sequence). In DNA form, the CDR3 reads TGCAGTGCCCCCGCGGGGGGTCGCTACGAGCAGTACTTC. Translated, it gives CSAPAGGRYEQYF.

The chain joins TRBV6-5 to TRBJ2-2; D is undetermined. There are 15 residues in the CDR3. V lost 0 bases and J 1 base, leaving 6 bases between the germline ends. CDR1 is MNHEY, CDR2 SVGAGI, per germline. CDR3 sequence (DNA): TGTGCCAGCAGTTACTCGATCCGGAACACCGGGGAGCTGTTTTTT. This codes for CASSYSIRNTGELFF.

The chain joins TRBV5-1 to TRBJ2-5, with D possibly TRBD2 on 6 matching bases. This CDR3 is built from 13 residues. Germline V gene lookup returns CDR1 SGHRS and CDR2 YFSETQ. V was pared by 0 bases and J by 12 bases, with 15 bases between. Written as DNA, the CDR3 is TGCGCCAGCAGCTTGGATGGCGGGGTCGAGAAGTACTTC. This sequence encodes CASSLDGGVEKYF.

This clonotype was seen only once. The chain links TRBV10-3 to TRBJ2-7; D ambiguous. CDR3 size: 16 residues. V was clipped by 2 bases and J by 0 bases, with 14 bases between them. The germline gives CDR1 ENHRY, CDR2 SYGVKD. CDR3 loop: CAISEPDSSVSYEQYF. Here the CDR3 DNA reads TGTGCCATCAGTGAGCCGGATAGTTCCGTCTCCTACGAGCAGTACTTC.

This chain uses TRBV28 with TRBJ1-2; D gene unclear. The V gene's germline CDR1 is MDHEN and CDR2 SYDVKM. CDR3 length equals 11 residues. V shed 5 bases and J shed 6 bases, with 7 bases lying between them. CDR3 protein: CASSLRDGYTF. CDR3 sequence (DNA): TGTGCCAGCAGTCTCCGGGATGGCTACACCTTC.

The CDR3 sequence is CASSFRGGSGANVLTF. DNA of the CDR3: TGTGCCAGCAGCTTCAGGGGAGGGTCGGGGGCCAACGTCCTGACTTTC. The chain recombines TRBV7-3 with TRBJ2-6, with D possibly TRBD2 on 7 matching bases. Germline lookup yields CDR1 SGHTA and CDR2 FQGTGA. The CDR3 totals 16 residues. With 3 bases removed from V and 4 bases from J, the gap between germline ends came to 13 bases.

On this clonotype itself: A read error may account for a junction end that differs from germline. CDR3 DNA: TGTGTCAGCAGCTTGGCAGTTGCAGGGGCGCTTGAGCAGTTCTTC. Translated: CVSSLAVAGALEQFF. The rearrangement joins TRBV5-6 to TRBJ2-1; TRBD1 might be the D (6 bases). The CDR3 has 15 residues. Per the germline V gene, CDR1 is SGHDT and CDR2 is YYEEEE.

The chain links TRBV7-6 to TRBJ2-7; 10 bases match TRBD1. V trimming: 5 bases; J trimming: 5 bases; junction bases outside the gene matches: 9. The germline gives CDR1 SGHVS, CDR2 FNYEAQ. The CDR3 has 15 amino acids. The CDR3 DNA reads as TGTGCCAGCAGCCCGTCGGGACAGGGGAAGCACGAGCAGTACTTC. This encodes CASSPSGQGKHEQYF.

This clonotype appeared a few times. The chain is built from TRBV28 and TRBJ2-7; 8 nucleotides align to TRBD2. The CDR3 runs to 14 residues. Germline V CDR1 and CDR2: MDHEN, SYDVKM. The ends lost 6 bases at V and 0 bases at J; junction bases unmatched: 4. The CDR3 is CASRGLESSYEQYF. The CDR3, as DNA: TGTGCCAGCAGGGGACTAGAAAGCTCCTACGAGCAGTACTTC. The variable domain in full, with the rest retrieved from reference TRBV28 and TRBJ2-7, is DVKVTQSSRYLVKRTGEKVFLECVQDMDHENMFWYRQDPGLGLRLIYFSYDVKMKEKGDIPEGYSVSREKKERFSLILESASTNQTSMYLCASRGLESSYEQYFGPGTRLTVT.

There are a few counts of this clonotype. V is TRBV27 and J is TRBJ2-1; the match to TRBD1 covers 12 bases. The CDR3 totals 15 residues. The ends lost 5 bases at V and 7 bases at J; junction bases unmatched: 6. CDR1 is MNHEY, CDR2 SMNVEV, per germline (reference sequence). The CDR3 reads CASSQGQGAGNEQFF. The CDR3 nucleotides read TGTGCCAGCAGTCAGGGACAGGGGGCCGGGAATGAGCAGTTCTTC.

The chain has TRBV29-1 and TRBJ2-5, with a tentative D call TRBD2 (5 bases). This CDR3 has 12 residues. The germline V gene has CDR1 SQVTM and CDR2 ANQGSEA. The V end lost 8 bases, the J end lost 2 bases, and 12 bases lay between the germline ends. CDR3 in DNA: TGCAGCATTACTAGGCATCAAGAGACCCAGTACTTC. Its translation is CSITRHQETQYF.

The chain uses TRBV6-5 and TRBJ2-5; TRBD2 aligns across 14 bases. Looked up from germline, CDR1 is MNHEY and CDR2 is SVGAGI. This CDR3 region has 20 residues. V trimming: 0 bases; J trimming: 2 bases; junction bases outside the gene matches: 11. The CDR3 here is CASSYSALGLAGGGQETQYF. Written as DNA, the CDR3 is TGTGCCAGCAGTTACTCGGCCCTCGGACTAGCGGGAGGAGGACAAGAGACCCAGTACTTC.

The V and J genes are TRBV14 and TRBJ2-4; D perhaps matches TRBD2 (5 bases). The CDR3 consists of 15 residues. V was cut by 2 bases and J by 0 bases, with 8 bases left in between. Germline CDR1 SGHDN, CDR2 FVKESK. This CDR3 reads CASSQPGLAKNIQYF. As DNA, the CDR3 is TGTGCCAGCAGCCAACCGGGATTAGCCAAAAACATTCAGTACTTC.

The genes are TRBV12-3 or TRBV12-4 and TRBJ1-4; no reliable D call. The CDR3 has 15 amino acids. Trimming removed 3 bases from V and 7 bases from J, with 15 bases in between. CDR3: CASSLRRAGSEKLFF. The CDR3 nucleotides are TGTGCCAGCAGTTTGCGAAGAGCCGGGAGTGAAAAACTGTTTTTT.

To note about this clonotype: At one of its ends the junction is not consistent with the germline gene, which may arise from a read error. This chain uses TRBV3-1 with TRBJ2-7; 10 bases are a match to TRBD2. Germline V gene lookup returns CDR1 LGHDT and CDR2 YNNKEL (reference sequence). This CDR3 spans 13 amino acids. This chain's CDR3 is CTSRPSGGYEQYF. The CDR3 bases are TGTACCAGCCGCCCTAGCGGGGGCTACGAGCAGTACTTC.